This record looks at one T cell receptor beta chain sequence and its context. This record comes from a study of shared clonotypes between healthy human individuals. V lost 8 bases to trimming and J lost 5 bases, with 16 bases between them. CDR1 and CDR2 (germline): SNHLY, FYNNEI. The CDR3 is 14 amino acids. Some clones are missing from TCRdb's copy, which holds only in-frame ones; the method was immunoSEQ multiplex PCR. This sample has some 2,500,000 clones, with 80% to 95% found just once. The sequenced sample was naive CD4+ T cells from PBMCs. Specified subset: CD45RA+ positively selected. This clonotype was sampled from a young man in good health. Some clones in this sample may be carry-over from other donors' samples. This chain uses TRBV2 with TRBJ2-1, with D tentatively TRBD2 (6 bases). In nucleotides, the CDR3 is TGTGCCAGCTTGACGGCCAGGACTAACAATGAGCAGTTCTTC. Translating it yields CASLTARTNNEQFF.